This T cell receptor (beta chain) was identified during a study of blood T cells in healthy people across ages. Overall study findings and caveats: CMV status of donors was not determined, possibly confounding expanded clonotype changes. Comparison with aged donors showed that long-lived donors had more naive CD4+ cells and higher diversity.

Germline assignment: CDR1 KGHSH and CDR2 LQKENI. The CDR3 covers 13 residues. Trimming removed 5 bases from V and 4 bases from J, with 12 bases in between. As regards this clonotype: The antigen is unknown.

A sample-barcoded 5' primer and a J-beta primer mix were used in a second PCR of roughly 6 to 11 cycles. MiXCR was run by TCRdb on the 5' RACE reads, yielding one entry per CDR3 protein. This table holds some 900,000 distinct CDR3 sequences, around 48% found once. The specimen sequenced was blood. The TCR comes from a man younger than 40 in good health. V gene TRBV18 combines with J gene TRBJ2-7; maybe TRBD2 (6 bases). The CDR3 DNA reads TGTGCCAGCTCAAACCGGGAGCAGTACGAGCAGTACTTC. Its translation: CASSNREQYEQYF.